Listed below are T cell receptor beta chains from one sample, sequenced in a study of T cell changes during pregnancy in multiple sclerosis. Generated by immunoSEQ multiplex PCR, the TCRdb table keeps only in-frame clones and is missing some. The sample gives over 40,000 clones, 88% of which show up once; around 1.2% is in the top ten. Here the sequenced sample was CD4+ T cells from peripheral blood mononuclear cells, taken in the second trimester of pregnancy. The receptors derive from a female donor with multiple sclerosis, enrolled in a pregnancy study. Each CDR3 is given with its conserved first and last residue. Fields, in order: V gene, clone size, D gene, J gene, CDR3 protein, CDR3 DNA. A D gene is named only where the DNA matches it firmly. Rows may omit the clone size; those that give it use once, few, many or a size class.

V: TRBV5-8; size: .; D: .; J: TRBJ1-2; CDR3: CASSLLGAAYGYTF; DNA: TGTGCCAGCAGCTTGCTGGGGGCCGCATATGGCTACACCTTC
V: TRBV5-1; size: .; D: .; J: TRBJ2-2; CDR3: CASSPRGTRNTGELFF; DNA: TGCGCCAGCAGCCCTAGGGGGACACGTAACACCGGGGAGCTGTTTTTT
V: TRBV7-2; size: .; D: TRBD1; J: TRBJ1-2; CDR3: CASSAPGRGFGYTF; DNA: TGTGCCAGCAGCGCACCGGGCAGGGGGTTTGGCTACACCTTC
V: TRBV4-2; size: .; D: .; J: TRBJ2-3; CDR3: CASSHRQGEDTQYF; DNA: TGTGCCAGCAGCCACCGACAAGGCGAAGATACGCAGTATTTT
V: TRBV6-1; size: .; D: .; J: TRBJ2-7; CDR3: CASSEAWQGYEQYF; DNA: TGTGCCAGCAGTGAAGCTTGGCAGGGATACGAGCAGTACTTC
V: TRBV9; size: .; D: TRBD2; J: TRBJ2-1; CDR3: CASSVGGLAGEAQLNEQFF; DNA: TGTGCCAGCAGCGTAGGTGGACTAGCGGGAGAGGCCCAGCTCAATGAGCAGTTCTTC
V: TRBV6-1; size: .; D: TRBD2; J: TRBJ2-1; CDR3: CASSAAGDPYNEQFF; DNA: TGTGCCAGCAGTGCGGCGGGAGATCCCTACAATGAGCAGTTCTTC
V: TRBV9; size: once; D: .; J: TRBJ2-1; CDR3: CASSVAGDSYNEQFF; DNA: TGTGCCAGCAGCGTCGCAGGGGATTCCTACAATGAGCAGTTCTTC
V: TRBV5-1; size: .; D: .; J: TRBJ2-7; CDR3: CASSLGGQTVHPNF; DNA: TGCGCCAGCAGCTTGGGGGGGCAGACGGTCCATCCAAACTTC
V: TRBV27; size: .; D: TRBD2; J: TRBJ2-7; CDR3: CASSPLTSGSGSEQYF; DNA: TGTGCCAGCAGTCCTCTCACTAGCGGGAGTGGTTCCGAGCAGTACTTC
V: TRBV6-6; size: .; D: .; J: TRBJ2-7; CDR3: CASSYGRAAATYEQYF; DNA: TGTGCCAGCAGTTACGGCCGTGCTGCCGCCACCTACGAGCAGTACTTC
V: TRBV28; size: .; D: .; J: TRBJ2-5; CDR3: CASSDDILLQETQYF; DNA: TGTGCCAGCAGCGATGACATTCTACTCCAAGAGACCCAGTACTTC
V: TRBV7-9; size: .; D: TRBD2; J: TRBJ2-7; CDR3: CASSSTQLAGAIPHEQYF; DNA: TGTGCCAGCAGCTCGACCCAACTAGCGGGAGCCATTCCCCACGAGCAGTACTTC
V: TRBV5-1; size: .; D: .; J: TRBJ2-7; CDR3: CASSLSVSGVRYF; DNA: TGCGCCAGCAGCCTGTCGGTGTCGGGAGTTAGATACTTC
V: TRBV5-1; size: few; D: .; J: TRBJ1-3; CDR3: CASSLGADTGNTIYF; DNA: TGCGCCAGCAGCTTAGGTGCCGACACTGGAAACACCATATATTTT
V: TRBV19; size: .; D: TRBD1; J: TRBJ2-1; CDR3: CASSIAGQGASAYNEQFF; DNA: TGTGCCAGTAGTATAGCGGGACAGGGGGCTTCCGCTTACAATGAGCAGTTCTTC
V: TRBV28; size: .; D: TRBD1; J: TRBJ1-5; CDR3: CASSLAGGQHNQPQHF; DNA: TGTGCCAGCAGTTTGGCGGGGGGACAGCACAATCAGCCCCAGCATTTT
V: TRBV6-1; size: .; D: .; J: TRBJ2-3; CDR3: CASSEGWGASTDTQYF; DNA: TGTGCCAGCAGTGAAGGGTGGGGCGCTAGCACAGATACGCAGTATTTT
V: TRBV21-1; size: once; D: .; J: TRBJ2-1; CDR3: CASSKVGDRGSRVYNEQFF; DNA: TGTGCCAGCAGCAAAGTAGGGGACAGGGGTTCTCGGGTCTACAATGAGCAGTTCTTC
V: TRBV4-3; size: .; D: TRBD1; J: TRBJ1-4; CDR3: CASSQGDRVYSTNEKLFF; DNA: TGCGCCAGCAGCCAAGGGGACAGGGTTTATTCGACTAATGAAAAACTGTTTTTT
V: TRBV7-2; size: few; D: .; J: TRBJ2-7; CDR3: CASSLGWGTPSYEQYF; DNA: TGTGCCAGCAGCTTAGGGTGGGGGACACCATCCTACGAGCAGTACTTC
V: TRBV16; size: .; D: .; J: TRBJ2-7; CDR3: CASSQSLASYEQYF; DNA: TGTGCCAGCAGCCAATCCCTAGCCTCCTACGAGCAGTACTTC
V: TRBV7-6; size: .; D: TRBD1; J: TRBJ1-5; CDR3: CASSLGQGGSNQPQHF; DNA: TGTGCCAGCAGCTTAGGGCAGGGGGGAAGCAATCAGCCCCAGCATTTT
V: TRBV10-3; size: .; D: TRBD1; J: TRBJ2-2; CDR3: CAISPLGTGGIGELFF; DNA: TGTGCCATCAGTCCACTCGGGACAGGGGGTATCGGGGAGCTGTTTTTT
V: TRBV30; size: .; D: .; J: TRBJ1-2; CDR3: CAWRGAGGGYGYTF; DNA: TGTGCCTGGAGAGGAGCGGGGGGCGGCTATGGCTACACCTTC
V: TRBV29-1; size: .; D: TRBD2; J: TRBJ2-1; CDR3: CSVSVEAGGPHEQFF; DNA: TGCAGCGTGTCGGTCGAGGCGGGAGGGCCCCATGAGCAGTTCTTC
V: TRBV7-3; size: .; D: TRBD2; J: TRBJ2-1; CDR3: CASSQREGSEQFF; DNA: TGTGCCAGCAGCCAGCGGGAGGGCAGTGAGCAGTTCTTC
V: TRBV5-1; size: .; D: .; J: TRBJ2-7; CDR3: CASSSDNSYEQYF; DNA: TGCGCCAGCAGCTCGGACAACTCCTACGAGCAGTACTTC
V: TRBV11-2; size: .; D: TRBD1; J: TRBJ1-2; CDR3: CASSSHQGGSGGYTF; DNA: TGTGCCAGCAGCTCTCATCAGGGGGGCTCGGGAGGCTACACCTTC